Following are 7 T cell receptor beta chains from one sample sequenced in a study of cytotoxic CD8 clonotypes in ibrutinib-treated CLL. Some clones are missing from TCRdb's copy, which holds only in-frame ones; the method was immunoSEQ multiplex PCR. The data show more than 75,000 clones, over 60% seen once. The sequences come from PBMCs, collected after 24 months of ibrutinib treatment. The receptors were gathered from a human donor with chronic lymphocytic leukemia.

The rearrangement joins TRBV18 to TRBJ2-3; no reliable D call. This CDR3 spans 12 amino acids. Trimming cost V 4 bases and J 2 bases, with 4 bases left between them. Looked up from germline, CDR1 is KGHSH and CDR2 is LQKENI. CDR3 region: CASSRDTDTQYF. CDR3 bases: TGTGCCAGCTCACGGGACACAGATACGCAGTATTTT.

Only one count was recorded for this clone. This chain links TRBV4-3 with TRBJ2-1; 8 bases map to TRBD2. This CDR3 has 16 residues. J lost 7 bases, V lost 0 bases, and 8 bases had no gene match. CDR1 and CDR2 (germline): LGHNA, YSLEER. In DNA form, the CDR3 reads TGCGCCAGCAGCCAAGATCCCGGCGCGGGGGGAAATGAGCAGTTCTTC. Protein sequence: CASSQDPGAGGNEQFF.

V is TRBV5-8 and J is TRBJ1-2, with D perhaps matching TRBD1 (5 bases). V dropped 1 base and J dropped 12 bases, with 10 bases sitting between them. Germline-derived CDR1 and CDR2 are SGHTS and YDEGEE. The CDR3 loop spans 11 amino acids. CDR3 nucleotides: TGTGCCAGCAGCTTGCGAGGGGCGAACACCTTC. It codes for CASSLRGANTF. The full variable domain, rest sourced from reference TRBV5-8 and TRBJ1-2, is EAGVTQSPTHLIKTRGQQATLRCSPISGHTSVYWYQQALGLGLQFLLWYDEGEERNRGNFPPRFSGRQFPNYSSELNVNALELEDSALYLCASSLRGANTFGSGTRLTVV.

This chain joins TRBV15 and TRBJ2-7; 8 bases match TRBD2. Losses at the gene ends were 2 bases for V and 4 bases for J; bases not matched to a gene: 10. The length of the CDR3 is 16 residues. Germline V lookup: CDR1 LNHNV, CDR2 YYDKDF (reference sequence). CDR3 region: CATSRSKGTSAYEQYF. CDR3 nucleotide sequence: TGTGCCACCAGCAGATCCAAGGGGACTAGTGCTTACGAGCAGTACTTC. The full variable domain, completed using reference TRBV15 and TRBJ2-7, is DAMVIQNPRYQVTQFGKPVTLSCSQTLNHNVMYWYQQKSSQAPKLLFHYYDKDFNNEADTPDNFQSRRPNTSFCFLDIRSPGLGDTAMYLCATSRSKGTSAYEQYFGPGTRLTVT.

The chain couples TRBV28 to TRBJ2-1; weak D call: TRBD1 (7 bases). The germline V gene has CDR1 MDHEN and CDR2 SYDVKM. Trimming removed 7 bases at V and 0 bases at J, with 10 bases between. The CDR3 consists of 14 residues. DNA for the CDR3: TGTGCCAGCACCCAGGGGGGCTCCTACAATGAGCAGTTCTTC. Translated, it gives CASTQGGSYNEQFF.

The chain is built from TRBV7-3 and TRBJ2-7, with TRBD2 identical over 9 bases. The CDR3 has 15 residues. With 1 base clipped from V and 5 bases from J, the junction kept 6 bases outside the gene matches. Germline values: CDR1 SGHTA, CDR2 FQGTGA. The CDR3 loop is CASSLSSSGNHEQYF. CDR3 bases: TGTGCCAGCAGCTTAAGCTCTAGCGGGAACCACGAGCAGTACTTC.

V is TRBV6-5 and J is TRBJ2-5, with D unresolved. The CDR3 length is 11 residues. V was cut by 3 bases and J by 4 bases, with 3 bases left in between. Germline assignment: CDR1 MNHEY and CDR2 SVGAGI. The CDR3 DNA reads TGTGCCAGCAGTTATCTAGAGACCCAGTACTTC. It codes for CASSYLETQYF.